These 13 T cell receptor beta chains were all obtained from the same sample, sequenced in a study of blood T cells in healthy people across ages. Through a sample-barcoded 5' primer and a J-beta primer mix, a second PCR was run for 7 to 11 cycles. One entry per CDR3 protein results from TCRdb running MiXCR on the 5' RACE reads. This table holds roughly 640,000 distinct CDR3 sequences, 25% to 35% found once. Material for sequencing was blood. All receptors derive from a woman aged 80 or older in good health.

The table lists this clonotype with a few counts. The CDR3 protein is CASSLAIRTGQNTEAFF. The DNA for the CDR3 is TGTGCCAGCAGCTTAGCGATTAGGACAGGACAGAACACTGAAGCTTTCTTT. The V and J genes are TRBV7-9 and TRBJ1-1, with 7 bases matching TRBD1. This CDR3 region has 17 residues. The J segment lost 1 base and the V segment lost 0 bases, leaving 8 bases of the junction unmatched. Germline CDR1 SEHNR, CDR2 FQNEAQ (reference sequence).

V gene TRBV24-1 combines with J gene TRBJ2-3, with unresolved D. The CDR3 totals 16 residues. The V and J ends lost 2 bases and 2 bases respectively, with 13 bases between them. Germline loops: CDR1 KGHDR, CDR2 SFDVKD. CDR3 coding DNA: TGTGCCACCAGTGATTGGGCAGCCTCAGACACAGATACGCAGTATTTT. This encodes CATSDWAASDTDTQYF.

There are many counts of this clonotype. The chain uses TRBV20-1 and TRBJ2-3; 15 bases align to TRBD2. The CDR3 runs to 16 residues. After removal of 8 bases from V and 3 bases from J, the junction contained 9 bases not matched to a gene. Germline V gene lookup returns CDR1 DFQATT and CDR2 SNEGSKA (reference sequence). This chain's CDR3 is CSPPGLAGGVTDTQYF. CDR3 in DNA: TGCAGTCCTCCGGGACTAGCGGGGGGAGTAACAGATACGCAGTATTTT.

The rearrangement joins TRBV5-1 to TRBJ1-4; 7 nucleotides line up with TRBD1. V gave up 7 bases and J gave up 3 bases; unmatched junction bases: 12. The CDR3 runs to 16 residues. Germline lookup yields CDR1 SGHRS and CDR2 YFSETQ. The CDR3 bases are TGCGCCAGCGCGCAGAGACAGGGTTTGGCTAATGAAAAACTGTTTTTT. Its protein is CASAQRQGLANEKLFF.

This clonotype was picked up a small number of times. CDR3 sequence: CASSLGDRFENTEAFF. The CDR3 nucleotides read TGCGCCAGCAGCTTGGGCGACAGGTTCGAAAACACTGAAGCTTTCTTT. This chain uses TRBV5-1 with TRBJ1-1, with TRBD1 as a possible D gene (6 bases). The CDR3 contains 16 residues. In germline, CDR1 is SGHRS, CDR2 YFSETQ. V lost 0 bases and J 2 bases, leaving 14 bases between the germline ends.

J is TRBJ2-2 and V is TRBV10-3, with TRBD2 as a possible D gene (5 bases). CDR1 is ENHRY and CDR2 is SYGVKD in the germline V gene. V was shortened by 6 bases and J by 3 bases, with 11 bases between the two germline ends. This CDR3 is 14 amino acids long. The CDR3 reads CAIRWSEDTGELFF. The CDR3 DNA reads as TGTGCCATCAGATGGTCGGAGGACACCGGGGAGCTGTTTTTT.

Of note for this clonotype: One base away lies a much larger clone, so this may be a sequencing read error. This chain joins TRBV4-1 and TRBJ2-7; 10 nucleotides align to TRBD2. Trimming at V came to 1 base and at J to 7 bases, leaving 10 bases not matched to a gene. The CDR3 covers 16 residues. CDR1 and CDR2 (germline): MGHRA, YSYEKL. The CDR3: CASSQAGLAAYNEQYF. In nucleotides, the CDR3 is TGCGCCAGCAGCCAAGCTGGACTAGCGGCTTACAATGAGCAGTACTTC.

This clonotype showed up many times. The J gene is TRBJ2-5, the V gene TRBV20-1, with D perhaps assigned TRBD1 or TRBD2 (5 bases each). CDR3 length: 13 residues. Trimming took 6 bases from V and 5 from J, leaving 16 bases between them. From germline, CDR1 is DFQATT and CDR2 SNEGSKA (reference sequence). The CDR3 DNA follows: TGCAGTGCGGGACCCAGGGTAGGCGAGACCCAGTACTTC. This gives the protein CSAGPRVGETQYF.

This clonotype was counted only a few times. The chain combines TRBV28 with TRBJ2-7, with 10 bases identical to TRBD1. The CDR3 extends over 15 amino acids. Trimming cost V 3 bases and J 3 bases; bases outside gene matches: 5. CDR1 is MDHEN and CDR2 is SYDVKM in the germline V gene. CDR3 bases: TGTGCCAGCAGTTTGTTTGGGGACAGGGGCTACGAGCAGTACTTC. This codes for CASSLFGDRGYEQYF.

This clonotype came up many times. V and J are TRBV9 and TRBJ1-2, with 10 bases identical to TRBD1. Germline trimming cut 4 bases from V and 7 bases from J; bases unmatched to any gene: 7. CDR1 and CDR2 (germline): SGDLS, YYNGEE. The CDR3 spans 14 residues. CDR3 residues: CASSPGTGASGYTF. Written as DNA, the CDR3 is TGTGCCAGCAGCCCAGGGACAGGGGCATCTGGCTACACCTTC. Complete variable domain (other parts from reference TRBV9 and TRBJ1-2): DSGVTQTPKHLITATGQRVTLRCSPRSGDLSVYWYQQSLDQGLQFLIQYYNGEERAKGNILERFSAQQFPDLHSELNLSSLELGDSALYFCASSPGTGASGYTFGSGTRLTVV.

This clonotype was found a few times. This rearrangement joins TRBV9 to TRBJ1-6; TRBD1 matches at 8 bases. The germline CDR1 and CDR2 sequences are SGDLS and YYNGEE. The CDR3 runs to 14 residues. The V segment lost 5 bases and the J segment 7 bases; nucleotides outside the gene matches: 5. The CDR3 DNA reads TGTGCCAGCAGACGGGACAGGCGAAATTCACCCCTCCACTTT. Amino acids: CASRRDRRNSPLHF.

The chain links TRBV6-2 or TRBV6-3 to TRBJ2-2; no clear D. Trimming pared 5 bases from V and 1 base from J, leaving 11 bases between. The germline CDR1 and CDR2 sequences are MNHEY and SVGEGT. CDR3 length: 15 amino acids. The CDR3 nucleotides read TGTGCCAGCAGTCACCTCCGACTGAACACCGGGGAGCTGTTTTTT. Protein sequence: CASSHLRLNTGELFF.

Of note for this clonotype: This sequence may be a read error, since a much larger clone differs from it by one base. The chain couples TRBV9 to TRBJ2-1; tentatively, D is TRBD2 (5 bases). There are 16 residues in the CDR3. V lost 5 bases, J lost 6 bases, and 21 bases lay in between. Germline CDR1 is SGDLS and CDR2 is YYNGEE. CDR3 loop: CASSPRREGSGNEQFF. DNA of the CDR3: TGTGCCAGCAGTCCAAGACGAGAGGGTTCTGGCAATGAGCAGTTCTTC. The whole variable domain, filled in from reference TRBV9 and TRBJ2-1, reads DSGVTQTPKHLITATGQRVTLRCSPRSGDLSVYWYQQSLDQGLQFLIQYYNGEERAKGNILERFSAQQFPDLHSELNLSSLELGDSALYFCASSPRREGSGNEQFFGPGTRLTVL.